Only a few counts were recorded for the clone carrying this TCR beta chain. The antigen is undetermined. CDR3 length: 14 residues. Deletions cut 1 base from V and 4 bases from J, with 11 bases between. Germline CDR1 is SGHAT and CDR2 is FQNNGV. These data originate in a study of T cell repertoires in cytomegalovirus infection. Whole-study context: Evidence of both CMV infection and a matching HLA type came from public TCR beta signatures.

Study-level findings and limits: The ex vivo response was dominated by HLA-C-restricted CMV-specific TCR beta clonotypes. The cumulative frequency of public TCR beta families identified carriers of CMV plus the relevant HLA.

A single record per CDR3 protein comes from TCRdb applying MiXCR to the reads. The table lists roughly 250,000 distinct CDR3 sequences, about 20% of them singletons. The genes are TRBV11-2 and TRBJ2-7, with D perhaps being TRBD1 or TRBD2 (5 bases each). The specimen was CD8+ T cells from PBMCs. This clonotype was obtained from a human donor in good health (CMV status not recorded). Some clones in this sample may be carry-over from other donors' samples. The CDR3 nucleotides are TGTGCCAGCAGCTTAGGGGGGTTGGGTTACGAGCAGTACTTC. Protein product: CASSLGGLGYEQYF.